Listed below are T cell receptor beta chains from one sample, sequenced in a study of T cell changes during pregnancy in multiple sclerosis. Clones were read by immunoSEQ multiplex PCR, and TCRdb kept only the in-frame ones, dropping some. In the table there are about 60,000 clones, approximately 91% of which are singletons. The sample here was CD4+ T cells from peripheral blood mononuclear cells, taken in the first trimester of pregnancy. The receptors were gathered from a female donor with multiple sclerosis, enrolled in a pregnancy study. Both conserved end residues are part of each CDR3. The D gene is left open where the match is weak. For some rows the clone size is stated as once, few or many, or as a class when expanded; others skip it.

clone size: once
CDR3 length: 14
V gene: TRBV10-3
D gene: -
J gene: TRBJ1-1
CDR3 protein: CAISEELRNTEAFF
CDR3 DNA: TGTGCCATCAGTGAGGAGCTGCGGAACACTGAAGCTTTCTTT

clone size: -
CDR3 length: 15
V gene: TRBV9
D gene: -
J gene: TRBJ2-7
CDR3 protein: CASSVGGVSSYEQYF
CDR3 DNA: TGTGCCAGCAGCGTAGGGGGGGTGAGCTCCTACGAGCAGTACTTC

clone size: -
CDR3 length: 14
V gene: TRBV5-4
D gene: -
J gene: TRBJ2-7
CDR3 protein: CASKGPGQRYEQYF
CDR3 DNA: TGTGCCAGCAAAGGGCCGGGACAAAGATACGAGCAGTACTTC

clone size: once
CDR3 length: 20
V gene: TRBV4-1
D gene: TRBD1
J gene: TRBJ2-2
CDR3 protein: CASSQAARDRGVMGTGELFF
CDR3 DNA: TGCGCCAGCAGCCAAGCCGCGAGGGACAGGGGCGTTATGGGCACCGGGGAGCTGTTTTTT

clone size: -
CDR3 length: 15
V gene: TRBV19
D gene: -
J gene: TRBJ1-2
CDR3 protein: CASTPTEQPFYGYTF
CDR3 DNA: TGTGCCAGTACCCCAACGGAACAGCCCTTCTATGGCTACACCTTC

clone size: -
CDR3 length: 16
V gene: TRBV19
D gene: TRBD1
J gene: TRBJ2-2
CDR3 protein: CASSTLTGGWTGELFF
CDR3 DNA: TGTGCCAGTAGTACCTTGACAGGGGGGTGGACCGGGGAGCTGTTTTTT

clone size: -
CDR3 length: 17
V gene: TRBV11-3
D gene: TRBD1
J gene: TRBJ2-4
CDR3 protein: CASSRRTGGRSTDIQYF
CDR3 DNA: TGTGCCAGCAGCCGTAGGACAGGCGGCCGTTCTACTGACATTCAGTACTTC

clone size: -
CDR3 length: 11
V gene: TRBV20-1
D gene: -
J gene: TRBJ2-5
CDR3 protein: CSANRVETQYF
CDR3 DNA: TGCAGTGCTAACAGGGTAGAGACCCAGTACTTC

clone size: -
CDR3 length: 15
V gene: TRBV4-3
D gene: TRBD1
J gene: TRBJ1-2
CDR3 protein: CASSQERGQLNGYTF
CDR3 DNA: TGCGCCAGCAGCCAAGAAAGGGGACAGCTAAATGGCTACACCTTC

clone size: -
CDR3 length: 14
V gene: TRBV5-4
D gene: TRBD1
J gene: TRBJ2-7
CDR3 protein: CASSSWTGAYEQYF
CDR3 DNA: TGTGCCAGCAGCTCCTGGACAGGGGCCTACGAGCAGTACTTC

clone size: -
CDR3 length: 14
V gene: TRBV4-2
D gene: -
J gene: TRBJ1-2
CDR3 protein: CASSQGFTGYGYTF
CDR3 DNA: TGTGCCAGCAGCCAAGGCTTTACCGGCTATGGCTACACCTTC

clone size: -
CDR3 length: 15
V gene: TRBV29-1
D gene: TRBD1
J gene: TRBJ2-5
CDR3 protein: CSVVGTARSIGTQYF
CDR3 DNA: TGCAGCGTTGTTGGGACAGCCAGGAGCATAGGGACCCAGTACTTC

clone size: few
CDR3 length: 14
V gene: TRBV5-1
D gene: TRBD1
J gene: TRBJ2-7
CDR3 protein: CASSRTGDPYEQYF
CDR3 DNA: TGCGCCAGCAGCAGGACAGGGGACCCCTACGAGCAGTACTTC

clone size: -
CDR3 length: 19
V gene: TRBV11-2
D gene: -
J gene: TRBJ1-1
CDR3 protein: CASSLDTRVRLKMNTEAFF
CDR3 DNA: TGTGCCAGCAGCTTAGATACGAGGGTTCGGTTGAAAATGAACACTGAAGCTTTCTTT

clone size: -
CDR3 length: 15
V gene: TRBV5-4
D gene: -
J gene: TRBJ1-6
CDR3 protein: CASSVGGRKRSPLHF
CDR3 DNA: TGTGCCAGCAGCGTGGGAGGGAGGAAGAGATCACCCCTCCACTTT

clone size: -
CDR3 length: 13
V gene: TRBV6-5
D gene: -
J gene: TRBJ1-4
CDR3 protein: CASRRGRDEKLFF
CDR3 DNA: TGTGCCAGCAGGAGGGGGAGGGATGAAAAACTGTTTTTT

clone size: -
CDR3 length: 13
V gene: TRBV10-3
D gene: TRBD1
J gene: TRBJ2-7
CDR3 protein: CAIRGQGSYEQYF
CDR3 DNA: TGTGCCATCAGGGGACAGGGTTCCTACGAGCAGTACTTC

clone size: -
CDR3 length: 15
V gene: TRBV4-3
D gene: TRBD1
J gene: TRBJ1-1
CDR3 protein: CASSQPGQLRSEAFF
CDR3 DNA: TGCGCCAGCAGCCAACCGGGACAGTTGCGTTCTGAAGCTTTCTTT

clone size: -
CDR3 length: 14
V gene: TRBV15
D gene: -
J gene: TRBJ1-3
CDR3 protein: CATSMGRPGNTIYF
CDR3 DNA: TGTGCCACCAGCATGGGGCGGCCTGGAAACACCATATATTTT

clone size: -
CDR3 length: 15
V gene: TRBV6-5
D gene: -
J gene: TRBJ2-7
CDR3 protein: CASSYGRGGSYEQYF
CDR3 DNA: TGTGCCAGCAGTTACGGGAGGGGGGGATCGTACGAGCAGTACTTC

clone size: -
CDR3 length: 16
V gene: TRBV25-1
D gene: -
J gene: TRBJ2-3
CDR3 protein: CASSDGGQGKTDTQYF
CDR3 DNA: TGTGCCAGCAGTGATGGGGGCCAGGGTAAGACAGATACGCAGTATTTT

clone size: -
CDR3 length: 16
V gene: TRBV5-5
D gene: TRBD1
J gene: TRBJ1-4
CDR3 protein: CASSFRSDRGLEKLFF
CDR3 DNA: TGTGCCAGCAGCTTCCGGTCGGACAGGGGGCTTGAAAAACTGTTTTTT

clone size: once
CDR3 length: 14
V gene: TRBV19
D gene: -
J gene: TRBJ2-5
CDR3 protein: CASSTTGVGETQYF
CDR3 DNA: TGTGCCAGTAGTACCACGGGAGTGGGAGAGACCCAGTACTTC

clone size: -
CDR3 length: 13
V gene: TRBV30
D gene: -
J gene: TRBJ1-2
CDR3 protein: CAWAEHPNYGYTF
CDR3 DNA: TGTGCCTGGGCAGAACACCCTAACTATGGCTACACCTTC

clone size: -
CDR3 length: 16
V gene: TRBV28
D gene: -
J gene: TRBJ1-5
CDR3 protein: CASSPVDTYSNQPQHF
CDR3 DNA: TGTGCCAGCAGTCCGGTGGACACATATAGCAATCAGCCCCAGCATTTT

clone size: once
CDR3 length: 13
V gene: TRBV5-5
D gene: -
J gene: TRBJ2-7
CDR3 protein: CASSLYPGSEQYF
CDR3 DNA: TGTGCCAGCAGCTTGTATCCAGGTAGCGAGCAGTACTTC

clone size: -
CDR3 length: 12
V gene: TRBV30
D gene: -
J gene: TRBJ2-3
CDR3 protein: CAWRQGADTQYF
CDR3 DNA: TGTGCCTGGAGACAGGGTGCAGATACGCAGTATTTT